The 25 T cell receptor beta chains given below trace back to one sample, sequenced in a study of CD8+ T cells in alopecia areata. The treatment is: oral pan-JAK inhibitor, 5-10 mg twice daily. Reverse transcribed after extraction, RNA yielded cDNA as the sequencing template. Profiling relied on immunoSEQ multiplex PCR, and the TCRdb table lists in-frame clones only, not all of them. The sample includes 95,000 to 110,000 clones, 84% seen only once; the top ten take less than 30%. The sample here was CD8+ T cells sorted from blood, taken at week 24, from a patient treated with tofacitinib. Receptors originate from a human donor with alopecia areata.

The rearrangement joins TRBV29-1 to TRBJ1-1, with D uncertain. Germline CDR1 SQVTM, CDR2 ANQGSEA. Trimming removed 5 bases at V and 4 bases at J, with 5 bases between. The CDR3 covers 10 residues. The CDR3 region has the DNA TGCAGCGTTCTGGTCACTGAAGCTTTCTTT. As protein: CSVLVTEAFF.

The chain couples TRBV29-1 to TRBJ1-2, with a tentative D call TRBD1 (6 bases). Germline V gives CDR1 SQVTM, CDR2 ANQGSEA. The CDR3 totals 15 residues. V was shortened by 5 bases and J by 3 bases, with 19 bases between the two germline ends. For the CDR3, the DNA is TGCAGCGTTTCCTCAAAGTGGGGGGCGGACTATGGCTACACCTTC. The encoded protein is CSVSSKWGADYGYTF.

The rearrangement uses TRBV19 and TRBJ2-1, with 12 bases identical to TRBD2. The V and J ends lost 3 bases and 10 bases, in that order; junction bases with no gene match: 4. Germline lookup yields CDR1 LNHDA and CDR2 SQIVND (reference sequence). The CDR3 has 14 amino acids. The CDR3 DNA reads as TGTGCCAGTAGTATCCTAGCGGGGGGGCCAGAGCAGTTCTTC. Its protein product is CASSILAGGPEQFF. Combining the CDR3 with reference TRBV19 and TRBJ2-1 gives the whole variable domain DGGITQSPKYLFRKEGQNVTLSCEQNLNHDAMYWYRQDPGQGLRLIYYSQIVNDFQKGDIAEGYSVSREKKESFPLTVTSAQKNPTAFYLCASSILAGGPEQFFGPGTRLTVL.

The chain recombines TRBV15 with TRBJ1-1; D is possibly TRBD1 (5 bases). V lost 1 base and J 4 bases, leaving 16 bases between the germline ends. Germline loops: CDR1 LNHNV, CDR2 YYDKDF (reference sequence). CDR3 size: 16 residues. This chain's CDR3 is CATSRAGAGSGTEAFF. The CDR3 DNA follows: TGTGCCACCAGCAGAGCGGGAGCAGGGTCGGGCACTGAAGCTTTCTTT.

This chain joins TRBV5-1 and TRBJ2-3; 8 bases map to TRBD1. CDR1 is SGHRS, CDR2 YFSETQ, per germline. Trimming cost V 3 bases and J 2 bases; bases outside gene matches: 5. The CDR3 consists of 15 residues. The CDR3 sequence is CASSSGQGFTDTQYF. The CDR3, as DNA: TGCGCCAGCAGCTCAGGACAGGGATTCACAGATACGCAGTATTTT.

The V and J genes are TRBV6-5 and TRBJ2-5; TRBD2 aligns across 12 bases. CDR1 MNHEY and CDR2 SVGAGI come from the germline V gene. Trimming at V came to 7 bases and at J to 2 bases, leaving 5 bases not matched to a gene. The CDR3 spans 15 residues. As DNA, the CDR3 is TGTGCCAGCAAGACTAGCGGGAGAGGGCAAGAGACCCAGTACTTC. Its protein product is CASKTSGRGQETQYF.

The CDR3 is CASSQEAGGTYNSPLHF. For the CDR3, the DNA is TGTGCCAGCAGCCAAGAGGCAGGGGGCACCTATAATTCACCCCTCCACTTT. This chain joins TRBV14 and TRBJ1-6; 8 bases match TRBD1. Germline assignment: CDR1 SGHDN and CDR2 FVKESK. The V gene end was trimmed by 0 bases and the J gene end by 2 bases; junction bases not matched to a gene: 3. The CDR3 has 17 residues.

The chain joins TRBV29-1 to TRBJ2-7; TRBD1 or TRBD2 may be the D gene (6 bases each). CDR1 and CDR2 from the germline V gene are SQVTM and ANQGSEA. V dropped 2 bases and J dropped 5 bases, with 13 bases sitting between them. The CDR3 has 13 residues. Written as DNA, the CDR3 is TGCAGCGTTGAATGGGGGGCCTACAACGAGCAGTACTTC. Amino acid sequence: CSVEWGAYNEQYF.

J is TRBJ1-1 and V is TRBV4-1; 7 positions match TRBD1. The CDR3 covers 14 residues. CDR1 MGHRA and CDR2 YSYEKL come from the germline V gene. With 4 bases clipped from V and 2 bases from J, the junction kept 4 bases outside the gene matches. The CDR3 bases are TGCGCCAGCAGCCCGACAGGGTTTAACACTGAAGCTTTCTTT. Translation: CASSPTGFNTEAFF.

The gene calls are TRBV4-1 and TRBJ2-5; D is perhaps TRBD2 (6 bases). Per the germline V gene, CDR1 is MGHRA and CDR2 is YSYEKL. The ends were cut back, 0 bases at V and 4 bases at J, with 9 bases in the middle. The CDR3 spans 14 residues. The CDR3 loop is CASSQDLGGETQYF. CDR3 DNA: TGCGCCAGCAGCCAAGATCTGGGGGGAGAGACCCAGTACTTC.

This chain connects TRBV6-5 to TRBJ2-5; 9 positions match TRBD1. The V gene end was trimmed by 5 bases and the J gene end by 3 bases; junction bases not matched to a gene: 4. In germline, CDR1 is MNHEY, CDR2 SVGAGI. CDR3 length: 14 amino acids. The CDR3 sequence: CASSRWTGEETQYF. The CDR3 DNA sequence: TGTGCCAGCAGTCGCTGGACAGGGGAAGAGACCCAGTACTTC.

The chain links TRBV6-5 to TRBJ2-7; 13 nucleotides agree with TRBD2. This CDR3 has 16 amino acids. The V gene's germline CDR1 is MNHEY and CDR2 SVGAGI. Losses at the gene ends were 0 bases for V and 5 bases for J; bases not matched to a gene: 4. The CDR3 loop reads CASSYSTSGGPHEQYF. CDR3 nucleotide sequence: TGTGCCAGCAGTTACTCGACTAGCGGGGGGCCCCACGAGCAGTACTTC.

This chain links TRBV27 with TRBJ2-2; the match to TRBD1 covers 9 bases. The V gene's germline CDR1 is MNHEY and CDR2 SMNVEV (reference sequence). This CDR3 is 15 amino acids long. V was clipped by 5 bases and J by 4 bases; unmatched bases: 5. CDR3 loop: CASSAGTGITGELFF. The CDR3 DNA sequence: TGTGCCAGCAGTGCCGGGACAGGGATCACCGGGGAGCTGTTTTTT.

The rearrangement joins TRBV5-1 to TRBJ2-4, with 14 bases matching TRBD2. The length of the CDR3 is 17 residues. The V gene's germline CDR1 is SGHRS and CDR2 YFSETQ. After removal of 2 bases from V and 8 bases from J, the junction contained 9 bases not matched to a gene. CDR3 sequence reads: CASSFGLAGGLGDIQYF. The CDR3 nucleotides read TGCGCCAGCAGCTTCGGACTAGCGGGGGGTCTCGGCGACATTCAGTACTTC.

The V and J genes are TRBV12-5 and TRBJ2-2, with a weak D call TRBD1 (6 bases). Trimming took off 0 bases at V and 2 bases at J, with 13 bases between the two ends. Germline values: CDR1 LGHNT, CDR2 FRNRAP. The CDR3 sequence is 17 residues long. The DNA of the CDR3 is TGTGCTAGTGGTTTGGTACAGACAGGAGCTAACACCGGGGAGCTGTTTTTT. It yields the protein CASGLVQTGANTGELFF.

The CDR3 sequence: CASSQDEGPDTQYF. The CDR3 nucleotides are TGCGCCAGCAGCCAAGACGAGGGTCCAGATACGCAGTATTTT. The J gene is TRBJ2-3, the V gene TRBV4-1; D is perhaps TRBD2 (5 bases). The CDR3 extends over 14 amino acids. V lost 0 bases and J lost 4, with 8 bases in between. CDR1 and CDR2 (germline): MGHRA, YSYEKL.

This chain joins TRBV13 and TRBJ1-1, with D possibly matching TRBD1 (5 bases). CDR1 is PRHDT and CDR2 is FYEKMQ in the germline V gene (reference sequence). The CDR3 is 11 amino acids. V lost 5 bases to trimming and J lost 5 bases, with 6 bases between them. CDR3 nucleotides: TGTGCCAGCAGCGGGGGTACTGAAGCTTTCTTT. It specifies CASSGGTEAFF.

The chain links TRBV19 to TRBJ2-4, with a tentative D call TRBD1 (5 bases). V shed 3 bases and J shed 5 bases, with 14 bases lying between them. This CDR3 comprises 15 residues. Germline V gene lookup returns CDR1 LNHDA and CDR2 SQIVND (reference sequence). The CDR3 reads CASSMASGLENIQYF. For the CDR3, the DNA is TGTGCCAGTAGTATGGCTTCAGGGTTGGAAAACATTCAGTACTTC. Supplemented by reference TRBV19 and TRBJ2-4, the full variable domain reads DGGITQSPKYLFRKEGQNVTLSCEQNLNHDAMYWYRQDPGQGLRLIYYSQIVNDFQKGDIAEGYSVSREKKESFPLTVTSAQKNPTAFYLCASSMASGLENIQYFGAGTRLSVL.

This rearrangement joins TRBV15 to TRBJ1-2; TRBD1 agrees at 7 bases. Germline V gene lookup returns CDR1 LNHNV and CDR2 YYDKDF (reference sequence). This CDR3 comprises 15 residues. Trimming took 4 bases from V and 6 from J; bases not matched to a gene: 11. The CDR3 nucleotides are TGTGCCACCAGCATACTGCGCGAGGGGGCAAATGGCTACACCTTC. Its translation is CATSILREGANGYTF.

This rearrangement joins TRBV7-9 to TRBJ1-1; D possibly corresponds to TRBD1 (5 bases). The V end lost 4 bases, the J end lost 4 bases, and 19 bases lay between the germline ends. Germline-derived CDR1 and CDR2 are SEHNR and FQNEAQ (reference sequence). The length of the CDR3 is 16 residues. As DNA, the CDR3 is TGTGCCAGCAGCTGGGGCCCACTTGGGCCGGGCACTGAAGCTTTCTTT. Residues: CASSWGPLGPGTEAFF. Full variable domain (missing parts from reference TRBV7-9 and TRBJ1-1): DTGVSQNPRHKITKRGQNVTFRCDPISEHNRLYWYRQTLGQGPEFLTYFQNEAQLEKSRLLSDRFSAERPKGSFSTLEIQRTEQGDSAMYLCASSWGPLGPGTEAFFGQGTRLTVV.

The rearrangement joins TRBV4-1 to TRBJ1-2; D unclear. Germline lookup yields CDR1 MGHRA and CDR2 YSYEKL. Trimming took 1 base from V and 4 from J, leaving 22 bases between them. This CDR3 region has 18 residues. The CDR3 DNA follows: TGCGCCAGCAGCCAAGGTCTGACCATAGGGTATTCTAGCTATGGCTACACCTTC. Encoded protein: CASSQGLTIGYSSYGYTF.

V is TRBV7-9 and J is TRBJ1-1; 9 bases are a match to TRBD1. There are 17 residues in the CDR3. CDR1 SEHNR and CDR2 FQNEAQ come from the germline V gene (reference sequence). The junction had 13 bases not matched to a gene; V was cut back by 6 bases and J by 2 bases. The CDR3 reads CASRGTGGAVSNTEAFF. DNA for the CDR3: TGTGCCAGCAGAGGCACAGGGGGCGCGGTTAGTAACACTGAAGCTTTCTTT.

The J gene is TRBJ2-7, the V gene TRBV7-6; TRBD1 aligns across 11 bases. V shed 1 base and J 5 bases; nucleotides not matched to a gene: 1. Looked up from germline, CDR1 is SGHVS and CDR2 is FNYEAQ. This CDR3 is 14 amino acids long. The CDR3 is CASSLGTGGNEQYF. The DNA for the CDR3 is TGTGCCAGCAGCTTAGGGACAGGGGGCAACGAGCAGTACTTC.

V gene TRBV5-4 combines with J gene TRBJ2-5; D is uncertain. The assigned J gene may be wrong: the sequence end matches TRBJ2-7 better. The germline gives CDR1 SGHNT, CDR2 YYREEE (reference sequence). The CDR3 totals 13 residues. The CDR3 reads CASSLIQSREQYF. CDR3 DNA sequence: TGTGCCAGCAGCTTGATCCAGAGCCGCGAGCAGTACTTC.

The V gene is TRBV7-9, the J gene TRBJ2-5; tentatively, D is TRBD1 (5 bases). Germline V CDR1 and CDR2: SEHNR, FQNEAQ (reference sequence). The CDR3 has 14 amino acids. V was pared by 3 bases and J by 4 bases, with 12 bases between. The CDR3 protein is CASSFSRAAETQYF. In DNA, the CDR3 is TGTGCCAGCAGCTTTTCCAGGGCGGCAGAGACCCAGTACTTC.